This record looks at one T cell receptor beta chain sequence and its context. This record belongs to a study of cytomegalovirus exposure and HLA in healthy donors. Overall study: A data release that came early held approximately 85 million unique TCRs from HLA-typed donors.

The study ran its PCR with 60 Vbeta and 13 Jbeta primers. TCRdb's copy holds only in-frame clones and misses some; the assay was immunoSEQ multiplex PCR. Its listing shows 90,000 to 130,000 clones. The sequenced sample consisted of PBMCs. The TCR comes from a man aged 30-40 years in good health and CMV-seronegative.

CDR3 nucleotide sequence: TGTGCCAGCAGTTTGGGACAGCCCCATGGGTTAGATACGCAGTATTTT. As protein: CASSLGQPHGLDTQYF. The chain recombines TRBV27 with TRBJ2-3, with TRBD1 identical over 7 bases. Germline trimming cut 3 bases from V and 5 bases from J; bases unmatched to any gene: 11. Germline V gives CDR1 MNHEY, CDR2 SMNVEV (reference sequence). This CDR3 region has 16 residues.